The sequence of this TCR beta chain was determined in a study of T cells after yellow fever vaccination (dated by TCRdb to between 2018 and 2021). With respect to the entire study: Libraries from fractions with low cell numbers were prepared with the SMART-Seq v4 Ultra Low Input RNA kit. Bulk TCR alpha and beta repertoires were sequenced longitudinally to track T-cell clones before and after primary and booster YFV17D yellow fever vaccination. Two healthy male donors, one aged 18 to 30 and one aged 30 to 40 years, made up the cohort. Blood was drawn at multiple timepoints before and after primary and secondary immunization, with bulk PBMC replicates and cell subsets isolated. Paper-wide results and their limitations: A small fraction of clonotypes showed up in both the CD4 and CD8 compartments, probably as a result of convergent recombination. The secondary T-cell response was weaker than the primary response but faster, peaking on day 5 instead of day 15. Most clones expanded after primary vaccination (around 97% of CD4 and around 89% of CD8) were re-detected after the booster, suggesting that broad memory maintenance occurred. Because only a couple of donors were included in the study, the extent to which the findings can be generalized is limited. Computational filtering was needed because FACS-sorted repertoires could contain abundant contaminating clonotypes from the bulk population.

CDR1 and CDR2 were assigned from the germline V gene as SGHTA and FQGNSA. The cysteine opens and the phenylalanine closes a CDR3 of 14 amino acids. Of all the DNA, just the CDR3 is kept, 42 bases in frame from base 1. V drops 2 bases and J drops 7 bases, leaving 11 bases in between. In the paper's terms, the treatment or condition label means: live attenuated yellow fever vaccine strain. At every blood-draw timepoint, two biological replicates of bulk PBMCs were collected. A standard Ficoll-Paque protocol was used to isolate PBMCs from peripheral blood. RNA was extracted with TriZol from bulk PBMCs, CD4 and CD8 fractions, and dextramer-positive and dextramer-negative fractions. TCR cDNA was synthesized by 5'RACE template switching, through which a universal primer site and unique molecular identifiers were introduced. Priming for cDNA synthesis came from both the TCR alpha and TCR beta constant segments. Library amplification used two PCR steps, and the second PCR step added sample barcodes and sequencing adapters. Sequencing of libraries was performed on Illumina HiSeq 2500 (2x100 bp) or NovaSeq (2x150 bp). As for the authors' bioinformatics: Demultiplexing of reads and collapsing into UMI consensus sequences were performed with MIGEC, and V(D)J alignment was carried out with MiXCR. Vaccine-responding clonotypes were identified with edgeR using replicate PBMC samples, with FDR below 0.01 and a log2 fold change above 5 up to day 15 being required. CD4 or CD8 identity was assigned to each bulk clonotype according to whether the clonotype was present at higher abundance in the sequenced CD4 repertoire or the sequenced CD8 repertoire. The public reads were run again by TCRdb, first through fastp at Q25 and then through MiXCR, and only productive beta chains were kept. One record per CDR3 amino acid sequence lists the most common genes and DNA. For this entry, the V and J calls and clone size follow TCRdb and not the study's own pipeline. Present in this sample are about 340,000 distinct CDR3 sequences, 8.7% of which were seen just once. Around 17% of the sample is in the top ten clones.

About this clonotype: The specificity of this receptor is unknown. Per-base quality was not reported, and no clone a single base away is much larger than it.

The TCR was taken from a man between 18 and 35 years old who received the YFV17D yellow fever vaccine. Sequencing was performed on PBMCs, taken on the day of the first yellow fever vaccination. The V and J segments used are TRBV7-2 and TRBJ2-2, with the D gene uncertain. For the CDR3, the sequence is CASSLQQTGGELFF. The bases read TGTGCCAGCAGCTTACAGCAGACCGGCGGGGAGCTGTTTTTT.